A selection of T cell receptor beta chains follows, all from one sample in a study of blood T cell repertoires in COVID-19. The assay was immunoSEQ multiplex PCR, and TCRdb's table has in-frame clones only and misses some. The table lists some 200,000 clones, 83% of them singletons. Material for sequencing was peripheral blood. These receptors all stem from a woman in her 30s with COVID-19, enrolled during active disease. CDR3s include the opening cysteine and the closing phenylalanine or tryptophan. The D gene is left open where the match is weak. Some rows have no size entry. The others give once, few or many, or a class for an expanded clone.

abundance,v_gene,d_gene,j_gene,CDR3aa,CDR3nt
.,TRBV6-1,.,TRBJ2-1,CASSENYGNEQFF,TGTGCCAGCAGTGAAAACTACGGCAATGAGCAGTTCTTC
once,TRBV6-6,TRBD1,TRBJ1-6,CASSETGDNSPLHF,TGTGCCAGCAGCGAGACAGGGGACAATTCACCCCTCCACTTT
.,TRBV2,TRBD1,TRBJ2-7,CASSLTGLYEQYF,TGTGCCAGCAGCCTGACAGGGTTGTACGAGCAGTACTTC
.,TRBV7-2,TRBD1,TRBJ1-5,CASSLVGTGARNQPQHF,TGTGCCAGCAGCTTAGTAGGGACAGGGGCCCGTAATCAGCCCCAGCATTTT
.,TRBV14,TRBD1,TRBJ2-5,CASSRMDRGSETQYF,TGTGCCAGCAGCCGGATGGACAGGGGCTCAGAGACCCAGTACTTC
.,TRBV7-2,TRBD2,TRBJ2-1,CASSSSWASGRDWQFF,TGTGCCAGCAGCTCCTCTTGGGCTAGCGGGAGGGATTGGCAGTTCTTC
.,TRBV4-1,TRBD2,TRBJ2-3,CASSQDGAGARYVTQYF,TGCGCCAGCAGCCAAGATGGAGCGGGGGCCCGGTACGTTACGCAGTATTTT
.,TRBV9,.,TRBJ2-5,CASSVVPKEAQYF,TGTGCCAGCAGCGTAGTGCCCAAAGAGGCCCAGTACTTC
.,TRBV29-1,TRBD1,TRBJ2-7,CSVEGTGLTYEQYF,TGCAGCGTTGAAGGGACAGGGCTGACCTACGAGCAGTACTTC
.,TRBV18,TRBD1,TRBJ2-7,CASSPGDRRTYEQYF,TGTGCCAGCTCACCAGGGGACAGAAGGACCTACGAGCAGTACTTC
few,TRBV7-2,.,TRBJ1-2,CASTRASYGYTF,TGTGCCAGCACCCGAGCGAGCTATGGCTACACCTTC
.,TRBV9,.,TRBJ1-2,CASSPGGALFLYGYTF,TGTGCCAGCAGCCCGGGGGGCGCCCTCTTCCTCTATGGCTACACCTTC
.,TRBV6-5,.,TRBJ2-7,CASGLSRGSREYF,TGTGCCAGCGGTCTATCCCGCGGGTCCCGGGAGTACTTC
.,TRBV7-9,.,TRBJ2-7,CASSLGLWPPDSYEQYF,TGTGCCAGCAGCTTAGGGTTGTGGCCCCCCGACTCCTACGAGCAGTACTTC
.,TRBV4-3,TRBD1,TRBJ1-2,CASSQQTGGLYTF,TGCGCCAGCAGCCAACAGACAGGGGGCCTCTACACCTTC
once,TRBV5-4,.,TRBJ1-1,CASSLTGSTEAFF,TGTGCCAGCAGCCTCACTGGGAGCACTGAAGCTTTCTTT
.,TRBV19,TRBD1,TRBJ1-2,CASSVDRVYGYTF,TGTGCCAGTAGTGTGGACAGGGTATATGGCTACACCTTC
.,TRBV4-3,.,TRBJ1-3,CASSQVQALNSGNTIYF,TGCGCCAGCAGCCAAGTACAGGCCCTCAACTCTGGAAACACCATATATTTT
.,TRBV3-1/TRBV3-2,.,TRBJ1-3,CASSQGTRSGNTIYF,TGTGCCAGCAGCCAAGGGACACGCTCTGGAAACACCATATATTTT
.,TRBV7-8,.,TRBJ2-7,CASSPTEGTYEQYF,TGTGCCAGCAGCCCCACAGAGGGAACCTACGAGCAGTACTTC
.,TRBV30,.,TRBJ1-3,CAWSFIRTVSGNTIYF,TGTGCCTGGAGTTTTATTCGGACAGTATCTGGAAACACCATATATTTT
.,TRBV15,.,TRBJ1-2,CATSREGRELVF,TGTGCCACCAGCAGAGAGGGCAGGGAATTAGTCTTC
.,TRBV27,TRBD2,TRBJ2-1,CASSPQRSGRVHEQFF,TGTGCCAGCAGTCCCCAGCGGAGCGGGAGGGTCCATGAGCAGTTCTTC
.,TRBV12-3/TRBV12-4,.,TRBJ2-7,CASSLNLFYEQYF,TGTGCCAGCAGTTTAAACTTATTTTACGAGCAGTACTTC
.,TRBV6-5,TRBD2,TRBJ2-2,CASRTSGANTGELFF,TGTGCCAGCAGGACTAGCGGGGCGAACACCGGGGAGCTGTTTTTT
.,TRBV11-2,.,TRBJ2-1,CASSLVGAYYNEQFF,TGTGCCAGCAGCTTAGTTGGGGCCTACTACAATGAGCAGTTCTTC
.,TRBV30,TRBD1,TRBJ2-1,CASRQGVSYNEQFF,TGTGCCTCAAGACAGGGGGTCTCCTACAATGAGCAGTTCTTC
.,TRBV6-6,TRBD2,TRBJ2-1,CASSRHTIAAGSSYNEQFF,TGTGCCAGCAGCCGACATACCATAGCAGCGGGGAGCTCCTACAATGAGCAGTTCTTC
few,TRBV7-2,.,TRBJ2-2,CASSQTSMGTGELFF,TGTGCCAGCAGTCAAACTAGCATGGGAACCGGGGAGCTGTTTTTT
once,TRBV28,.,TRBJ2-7,CASTFRGGAKGDEQYF,TGTGCCAGCACTTTTAGGGGGGGGGCTAAAGGCGACGAGCAGTACTTC
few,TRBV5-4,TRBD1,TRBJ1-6,CASSFRDRGRSPLHF,TGTGCCAGCAGCTTCCGGGACAGGGGGCGGTCACCCCTCCACTTT
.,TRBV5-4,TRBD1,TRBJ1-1,CASSLEGQGMNTEAFF,TGTGCCAGCAGCTTGGAGGGACAGGGAATGAACACTGAAGCTTTCTTT
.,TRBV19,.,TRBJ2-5,CASSPRPEGATQYF,TGTGCCAGTAGTCCCCGCCCGGAGGGTGCGACCCAGTACTTC
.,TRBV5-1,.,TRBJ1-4,CASSLAGNEKLFF,TGCGCCAGCAGCTTAGCGGGTAATGAAAAACTGTTTTTT
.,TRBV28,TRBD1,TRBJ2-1,CASSLRQGVYEQFF,TGTGCCAGCAGTTTACGACAGGGGGTGTATGAGCAGTTCTTC
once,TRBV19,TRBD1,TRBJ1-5,CASSTWDRGDQPQHF,TGTGCCAGTAGTACCTGGGACAGGGGAGATCAGCCCCAGCATTTT
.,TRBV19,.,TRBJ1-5,CASSIEHSPTNQPQHF,TGTGCCAGTAGTATTGAGCACAGCCCGACCAATCAGCCCCAGCATTTT
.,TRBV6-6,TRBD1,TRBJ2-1,CASSLIVGTGGHNEQFF,TGTGCCAGCAGTCTGATAGTCGGGACAGGGGGCCACAATGAGCAGTTCTTC
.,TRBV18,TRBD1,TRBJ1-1,CASSLTGVGDHTEAFF,TGTGCCAGCTCTCTCACAGGGGTCGGGGATCACACTGAAGCTTTCTTT